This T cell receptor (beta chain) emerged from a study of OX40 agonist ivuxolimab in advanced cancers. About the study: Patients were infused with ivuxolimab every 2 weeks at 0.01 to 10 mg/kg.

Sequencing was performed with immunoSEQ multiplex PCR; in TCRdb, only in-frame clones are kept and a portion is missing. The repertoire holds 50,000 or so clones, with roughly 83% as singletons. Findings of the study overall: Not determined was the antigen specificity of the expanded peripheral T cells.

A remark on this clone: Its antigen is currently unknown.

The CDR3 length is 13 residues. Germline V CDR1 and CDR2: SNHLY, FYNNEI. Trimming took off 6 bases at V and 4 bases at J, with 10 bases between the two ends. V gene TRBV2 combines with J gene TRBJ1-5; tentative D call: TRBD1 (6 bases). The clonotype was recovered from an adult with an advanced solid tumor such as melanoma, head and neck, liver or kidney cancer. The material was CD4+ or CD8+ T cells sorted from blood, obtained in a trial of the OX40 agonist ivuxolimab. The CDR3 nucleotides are TGTGCCAGCAGCCGGACAGCAAATCAGCCCCAGCATTTT. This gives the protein CASSRTANQPQHF.